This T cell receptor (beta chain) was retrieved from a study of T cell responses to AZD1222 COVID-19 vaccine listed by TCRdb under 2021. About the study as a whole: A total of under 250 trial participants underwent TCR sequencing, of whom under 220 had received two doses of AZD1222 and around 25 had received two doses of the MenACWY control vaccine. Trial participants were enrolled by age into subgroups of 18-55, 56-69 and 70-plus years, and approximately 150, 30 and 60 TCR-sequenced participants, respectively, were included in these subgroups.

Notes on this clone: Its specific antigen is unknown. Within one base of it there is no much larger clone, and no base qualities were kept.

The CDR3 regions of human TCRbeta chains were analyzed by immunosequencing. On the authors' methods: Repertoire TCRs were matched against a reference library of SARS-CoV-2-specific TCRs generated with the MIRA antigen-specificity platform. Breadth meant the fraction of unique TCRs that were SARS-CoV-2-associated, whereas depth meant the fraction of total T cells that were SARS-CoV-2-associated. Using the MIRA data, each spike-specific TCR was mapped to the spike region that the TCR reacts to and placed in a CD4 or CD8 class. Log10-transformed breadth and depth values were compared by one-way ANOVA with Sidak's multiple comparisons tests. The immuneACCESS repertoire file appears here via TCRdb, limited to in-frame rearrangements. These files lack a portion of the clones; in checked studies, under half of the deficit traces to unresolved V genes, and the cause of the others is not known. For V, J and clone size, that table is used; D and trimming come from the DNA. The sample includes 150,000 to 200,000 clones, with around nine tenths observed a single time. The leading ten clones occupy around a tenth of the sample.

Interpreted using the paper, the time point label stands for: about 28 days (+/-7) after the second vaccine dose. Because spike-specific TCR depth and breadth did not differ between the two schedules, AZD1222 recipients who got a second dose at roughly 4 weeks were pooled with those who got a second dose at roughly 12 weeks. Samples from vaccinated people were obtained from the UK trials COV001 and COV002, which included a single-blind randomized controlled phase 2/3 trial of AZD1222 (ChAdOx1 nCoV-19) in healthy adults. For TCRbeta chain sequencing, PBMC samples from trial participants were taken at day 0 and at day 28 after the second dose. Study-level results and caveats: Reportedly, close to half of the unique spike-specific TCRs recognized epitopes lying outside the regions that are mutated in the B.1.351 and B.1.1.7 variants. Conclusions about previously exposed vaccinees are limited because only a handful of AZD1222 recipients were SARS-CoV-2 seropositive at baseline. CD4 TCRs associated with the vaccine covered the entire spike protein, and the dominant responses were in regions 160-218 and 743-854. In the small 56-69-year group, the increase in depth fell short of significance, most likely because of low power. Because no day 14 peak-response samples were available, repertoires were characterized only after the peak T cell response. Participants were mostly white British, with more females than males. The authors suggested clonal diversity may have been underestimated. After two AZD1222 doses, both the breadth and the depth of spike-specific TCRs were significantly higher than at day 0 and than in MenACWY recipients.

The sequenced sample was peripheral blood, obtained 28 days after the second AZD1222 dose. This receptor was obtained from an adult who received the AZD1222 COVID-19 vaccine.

The DNA sequence is TGTGCCAGCAGCTTTCAAGGCGGAGCTAACTATGGCTACACCTTC. It encodes CASSFQGGANYGYTF. The chain uses TRBV11-1 and TRBJ1-2; the D gene is not confidently resolved. Measured from the cysteine to the phenylalanine, the CDR3 is 15 residues long. Of the read, only the CDR3 DNA is kept; its 45 bases are in frame from base 1. Reading the germline V gene (reference sequence) gives CDR1 SGHAT and CDR2 FQDESV. At the junction V is shortened by 3 bases and J by 0 bases, with 11 bases in between.